The source of this T cell receptor beta chain is a study of blood T cell repertoires in COVID-19. Turning to the study itself: The samples span acute and convalescent COVID-19 from the United States, Italy and Spain. PBMCs, B-cell-depleted T cells, or T cells were the source of the cDNA or gDNA that made up the material.

Original data processing: Reference gene primer amplification in the assay estimated nucleated cell counts. This table comes from immunoSEQ multiplex PCR, and its TCRdb copy is limited to in-frame clones, with some not included. That table is the source of V, J and clone size, and D and trimming were worked out from the DNA. Altogether more than 25,000 clones are present, roughly 85% being singletons, with the ten largest covering about 7.1%. Specimen: peripheral blood. This sequence originates from a man aged 60 to 69 with active COVID-19.

This CDR3 reads CATSSRGASGRDTQYF. The CDR3 DNA sequence: TGTGCCACCAGCTCCAGGGGGGCTAGCGGGAGGGATACGCAGTATTTT. The rearrangement uses TRBV15 and TRBJ2-3, with 11 bases aligning to TRBD2. Germline V gives CDR1 LNHNV, CDR2 YYDKDF (reference sequence). V shed 5 bases and J 6 bases; nucleotides not matched to a gene: 10. This CDR3 is built from 16 residues. The complete variable domain, with remaining parts taken from reference TRBV15 and TRBJ2-3, reads DAMVIQNPRYQVTQFGKPVTLSCSQTLNHNVMYWYQQKSSQAPKLLFHYYDKDFNNEADTPDNFQSRRPNTSFCFLDIRSPGLGDTAMYLCATSSRGASGRDTQYFGPGTRLTVL.